The 9 T cell receptor beta chains reported below all come from one sample, sequenced in a study of graft-versus-host responses after intestinal transplantation. Lymphocytes from graft epithelium and lamina propria were isolated. Data came from immunoSEQ multiplex PCR; TCRdb stores just in-frame clones and leaves some out. The profile shows 29,000 or so clones, 60% to 85% of them singletons. The sample was ileum tissue, taken 98 days after intestinal transplantation. The origin of the receptors is a human patient who received an intestinal transplant, so some T cells may come from the graft donor.

V usage is TRBV7-8 and J usage is TRBJ2-7; tentative D call: TRBD2 (7 bases). V gave up 2 bases and J gave up 3 bases, with 14 bases separating them. This CDR3 is 15 amino acids long. CDR1 and CDR2 (germline): SGHVS, FQNEAQ. The CDR3 bases are TGTGCCAGCAGCTTAAGTCGAGGGGGGGGCTACGAGCAGTACTTC. Translation: CASSLSRGGGYEQYF.

The chain couples TRBV16 to TRBJ1-2; D is unresolved. The germline gives CDR1 KGHSY, CDR2 FQNENV. V lost 0 bases and J lost 2, with 7 bases in between. This CDR3 has 14 residues. The DNA for the CDR3 is TGTGCCAGCAGCCAATCGGGAAAAAACTATGGCTACACCTTC. Encoded protein: CASSQSGKNYGYTF.

This clone was counted only a few times. The gene calls are TRBV9 and TRBJ1-2, with D possibly TRBD1 on 6 matching bases. Trimming took 0 bases from V and 7 from J, leaving 25 bases between them. CDR3 length: 18 residues. The germline CDR1 and CDR2 sequences are SGDLS and YYNGEE. The CDR3: CASSVEGGPPGGEGGYTF. For the CDR3, the DNA is TGTGCCAGCAGCGTAGAGGGGGGTCCACCCGGAGGGGAAGGTGGCTACACCTTC.

CDR3 nucleotides: TGTGCCAGTAGTATGTGGCAGGGGGGTAATCAGCCCCAGCATTTT. It is translated as CASSMWQGGNQPQHF. This chain connects TRBV19 to TRBJ1-5, with 7 positions matching TRBD1. Per germline, CDR1 LNHDA and CDR2 SQIVND (reference sequence). CDR3 length: 15 amino acids. V lost 3 bases and J lost 4; bases outside the gene matches: 6. Supplemented by reference TRBV19 and TRBJ1-5, the full variable domain reads DGGITQSPKYLFRKEGQNVTLSCEQNLNHDAMYWYRQDPGQGLRLIYYSQIVNDFQKGDIAEGYSVSREKKESFPLTVTSAQKNPTAFYLCASSMWQGGNQPQHFGDGTRLSIL.

This sequence joins TRBV19 and TRBJ1-1; 9 bases fit TRBD1. The length of the CDR3 is 16 residues. Germline trimming cut 3 bases from V and 0 bases from J; bases unmatched to any gene: 5. Germline CDR1 reads LNHDA; CDR2 reads SQIVND (reference sequence). Written as DNA, the CDR3 is TGTGCCAGTAGTATCTACAGGGGGCTGTTGAACACTGAAGCTTTCTTT. Encoded protein: CASSIYRGLLNTEAFF.

The chain is built from TRBV10-3 and TRBJ1-6; possible D gene TRBD1, 6 bases. This CDR3 has 12 amino acids. CDR1 ENHRY and CDR2 SYGVKD come from the germline V gene. The germline V and J ends were trimmed by 8 bases and 6 bases, with 8 bases remaining between them. CDR3 residues: CAIQQGNSPLHF. CDR3 sequence (DNA): TGTGCCATCCAACAGGGTAATTCACCCCTCCACTTT.

J is TRBJ2-3 and V is TRBV10-2, with D uncertain. The CDR3 consists of 14 residues. Trimming took 6 bases from V and 0 from J, leaving 10 bases between them. Germline V gives CDR1 WSHSY, CDR2 SAAADI. The CDR3 spells CASSSTSSTDTQYF. The CDR3 bases are TGCGCCAGCAGCTCGACTTCTAGCACAGATACGCAGTATTTT.

By share, this clone counts as medium-sized. The gene calls are TRBV6-5 and TRBJ2-3; D may be TRBD1 or TRBD2 (5 bases each). The length of the CDR3 is 15 residues. V lost 0 bases, J lost 5 bases, and 12 bases lay in between. The V gene's germline CDR1 is MNHEY and CDR2 SVGAGI. The CDR3 protein is CASSYSSWGKDTQYF. As DNA, the CDR3 is TGTGCCAGCAGTTACTCTTCCTGGGGGAAAGATACGCAGTATTTT.

This rearrangement joins TRBV7-9 to TRBJ1-6; D perhaps matches TRBD1 (6 bases). V gave up 5 bases and J gave up 0 bases, with 17 bases separating them. The V gene's germline CDR1 is SEHNR and CDR2 FQNEAQ (reference sequence). This CDR3 is built from 18 residues. The CDR3: CASSVYLQGRSYNSPLHF. As DNA, the CDR3 is TGTGCCAGCAGCGTATATCTGCAGGGGCGCTCCTATAATTCACCCCTCCACTTT.